These 24 T cell receptor beta chains came from one sample sequenced in a study of neurological immune-mediated disorders. TCRdb recomputed calls from the 5' RACE reads with MiXCR, one row per CDR3 protein. The sample lists about 70,000 distinct CDR3 sequences, roughly 5.6% occurring once. Material for sequencing was PBMCs. These receptors came from a human donor with multiple sclerosis. The donor label of this sample is uncertain.

This clonotype was counted many times. V is TRBV29-1 and J is TRBJ2-1; the match to TRBD2 covers 10 bases. This CDR3 has 15 residues. CDR1 SQVTM and CDR2 ANQGSEA come from the germline V gene. V lost 2 bases and J lost 6; bases outside the gene matches: 7. The CDR3 region has the DNA TGCAGCGTTGAATCGGGTAGCGGGGGGACCAATGAGCAGTTCTTC. Protein sequence: CSVESGSGGTNEQFF.

This clonotype has ten or more counts. This chain joins TRBV6-5 and TRBJ2-7; 8 nucleotides match TRBD1. V lost 6 bases to trimming and J lost 2 bases; unmatched junction nucleotides: 6. Germline V gene data show CDR1 as MNHEY and CDR2 as SVGAGI. The CDR3 has 14 amino acids. Here the CDR3 reads CASRRKQGAYEQYF. CDR3 bases: TGTGCCAGCAGGAGGAAACAGGGGGCCTACGAGCAGTACTTC.

This clonotype was recorded at least ten times. This chain links TRBV5-1 with TRBJ1-1; D gene unclear. Germline V gene data show CDR1 as SGHRS and CDR2 as YFSETQ. Trimming pared 4 bases from V and 0 bases from J, leaving 16 bases between. The CDR3 covers 16 residues. CDR3 DNA sequence: TGCGCCAGCAGCCGAGGCCCAGCAGCATTGAACACTGAAGCTTTCTTT. Translating it yields CASSRGPAALNTEAFF.

This clonotype was seen at least ten times. The chain employs TRBV4-1 and TRBJ1-5; 8 nucleotides align to TRBD1. Trimming at V came to 5 bases and at J to 2 bases, leaving 8 bases not matched to a gene. Germline CDR1 MGHRA, CDR2 YSYEKL. The CDR3 totals 16 residues. CDR3 nucleotide sequence: TGCGCCAGCAGCTCCGGACAGGGAAAGGGCAATCAGCCCCAGCATTTT. Its translation is CASSSGQGKGNQPQHF.

In this sample, this clonotype turned up a few times. The gene calls are TRBV10-1 and TRBJ2-1; TRBD1 is a possible D gene (6 bases). The germline V gene encodes CDR1 WNHNN and CDR2 SYGVQD (reference sequence). V lost 5 bases, J lost 4 bases, and 9 bases lay in between. This CDR3 has 13 residues. The CDR3 bases are TGCGCCAGCAGTAAGAGGGGGTACAATGAGCAGTTCTTC. It is translated as CASSKRGYNEQFF.

The sample holds many counts of this clonotype. The V and J genes are TRBV20-1 and TRBJ2-1; 8 bases align to TRBD1. Looked up from germline, CDR1 is DFQATT and CDR2 is SNEGSKA (reference sequence). Trimming cost V 4 bases and J 7 bases; bases outside gene matches: 12. This CDR3 spans 15 amino acids. The chain's CDR3 is CSATRLGQGVNEQFF. The CDR3 DNA reads TGCAGTGCTACTCGCCTTGGACAGGGTGTGAATGAGCAGTTCTTC.

This clonotype came up many times. The rearrangement uses TRBV20-1 and TRBJ1-6, with D possibly matching TRBD1 (6 bases). The CDR3 length is 14 residues. V lost 1 base and J lost 4, with 8 bases in between. The V gene's germline CDR1 is DFQATT and CDR2 SNEGSKA (reference sequence). The CDR3 spells CSARAGQYNSPLHF. The CDR3 coding sequence is TGCAGTGCTAGAGCTGGACAGTATAATTCACCCCTCCACTTT.

This clonotype was counted many times. The rearrangement links TRBV3-1 to TRBJ2-4; possible D gene TRBD2, 6 bases. The V and J ends lost 5 bases and 2 bases respectively, with 10 bases between them. This CDR3 comprises 14 residues. Germline V lookup: CDR1 LGHDT, CDR2 YNNKEL (reference sequence). The CDR3 bases are TGTGCCAGCAGCTACGGGAGAACCAAAAACATTCAGTACTTC. It encodes CASSYGRTKNIQYF.

This clonotype was counted ten times or more. The V call is TRBV5-1, the J call TRBJ2-5; 7 nucleotides line up with TRBD1. V was pared by 4 bases and J by 1 base, with 4 bases of the junction left unmatched. The germline V gene has CDR1 SGHRS and CDR2 YFSETQ. The CDR3 has 14 residues. The CDR3 loop reads CASSLTGSQETQYF. The CDR3 DNA reads TGCGCCAGCAGCCTGACAGGGAGCCAAGAGACCCAGTACTTC.

This clonotype has ten or more counts. The chain has TRBV7-8 and TRBJ1-1; D gene uncertain. The length of the CDR3 is 12 residues. CDR1 is SGHVS and CDR2 is FQNEAQ in the germline V gene. Between the trimmed V and J ends, which lost 7 bases and 1 base, there was a span of 7 bases. The CDR3 coding sequence is TGTGCCAGCACCGCTGAGAACACTGAAGCTTTCTTT. Translated, it gives CASTAENTEAFF.

This clonotype has a count of ten or more. This chain links TRBV29-1 with TRBJ1-2; D call uncertain. The CDR3 is made up of 11 amino acids. From germline, CDR1 is SQVTM and CDR2 ANQGSEA. V was shortened by 6 bases and J by 6 bases, with 11 bases between the two germline ends. The DNA of the CDR3 is TGCAGCGTGAGGCGGCTGCATGGCTACACCTTC. Protein: CSVRRLHGYTF.

This clonotype was detected ten times or more. This chain connects TRBV7-2 to TRBJ2-1; unclear D gene. The V gene lost 2 bases and the J gene lost 6 bases, with 14 bases spanning the gap. This CDR3 is built from 15 residues. CDR1 and CDR2 from the germline V gene are SGHTA and FQGNSA. DNA of the CDR3: TGTGCCAGCAGCTTACTGACTCGATTCGGCAATGAGCAGTTCTTC. Amino acids: CASSLLTRFGNEQFF.

This clonotype was seen many times. V and J are TRBV18 and TRBJ2-7; possible D gene TRBD2, 6 bases. Between the trimmed V and J ends, which lost 3 bases and 7 bases, there was a span of 13 bases. The CDR3 has 13 residues. CDR1 is KGHSH, CDR2 LQKENI, per germline. The DNA of the CDR3 is TGTGCCAGCTCACCGGTGGGGGGTTGGGAGCAGTACTTC. Translated, it gives CASSPVGGWEQYF. The full variable domain, with the rest looked up from reference TRBV18 and TRBJ2-7, is NAGVMQNPRHLVRRRGQEARLRCSPMKGHSHVYWYRQLPEEGLKFMVYLQKENIIDESGMPKERFSAEFPKEGPSILRIQQVVRGDSAAYFCASSPVGGWEQYFGPGTRLTVT.

In its sample, this clonotype was seen many times. This chain links TRBV20-1 with TRBJ1-1, with TRBD1 as a possible D gene (6 bases). V was clipped by 2 bases and J by 4 bases, with 23 bases between them. Per the germline V gene, CDR1 is DFQATT and CDR2 is SNEGSKA (reference sequence). This CDR3 region has 17 residues. CDR3 sequence (DNA): TGCAGTGCTAGATGGGGGCCAGCTTTGGACGTCGGCACTGAAGCTTTCTTT. It translates to CSARWGPALDVGTEAFF.

In its sample, this clonotype was seen many times. V and J are TRBV20-1 and TRBJ1-1; TRBD1 is a possible D gene (5 bases). Germline CDR1 is DFQATT and CDR2 is SNEGSKA (reference sequence). Trimming shortened V by 3 bases and J by 4 bases, and 15 bases separated the two germline ends. The CDR3 runs 14 residues. The CDR3 spells CSASRPGVATEAFF. DNA of the CDR3: TGCAGTGCTAGTCGGCCGGGGGTAGCCACTGAAGCTTTCTTT.

The table lists this clonotype with many counts. The chain carries TRBV29-1 and TRBJ1-5; TRBD1 matches at 9 bases. The CDR3 is made up of 13 amino acids. Germline values: CDR1 SQVTM, CDR2 ANQGSEA. The ends lost 5 bases at V and 5 bases at J; junction bases unmatched: 4. CDR3 in amino acids: CSVQTGGDQPQHF. Written as DNA, the CDR3 is TGCAGCGTTCAAACAGGGGGCGATCAGCCCCAGCATTTT. Supplemented by reference TRBV29-1 and TRBJ1-5, the full variable domain reads SAVISQKPSRDICQRGTSLTIQCQVDSQVTMMFWYRQQPGQSLTLIATANQGSEATYESGFVIDKFPISRPNLTFSTLTVSNMSPEDSSIYLCSVQTGGDQPQHFGDGTRLSIL.

This clonotype was seen ten or more times. The chain employs TRBV5-1 and TRBJ1-4, with 7 bases fitting TRBD1. With V trimmed by 4 bases and J by 0 bases, 3 bases remained unmatched. The CDR3 spans 15 residues. CDR1 and CDR2 (germline): SGHRS, YFSETQ. The CDR3 protein is CASSTGQTTNEKLFF. DNA for the CDR3: TGCGCCAGCAGCACGGGACAGACAACTAATGAAAAACTGTTTTTT.

This clonotype was seen ten or more times. V usage is TRBV7-9 and J usage is TRBJ2-7; possible D gene TRBD2, 5 bases. The CDR3 covers 11 residues. Trimming shortened V by 4 bases and J by 7 bases, and 8 bases separated the two germline ends. Germline assignment: CDR1 SEHNR and CDR2 FQNEAQ (reference sequence). The CDR3 reads CASSSTGEQYF. The DNA of the CDR3 is TGTGCCAGCAGCTCCACGGGGGAGCAGTACTTC.

This clonotype occurred many times. This sequence joins TRBV5-1 and TRBJ2-2, with 9 bases lining up with TRBD1. The V gene end was trimmed by 4 bases and the J gene end by 5 bases; junction bases not matched to a gene: 6. The CDR3 is made up of 15 amino acids. CDR1 and CDR2 from the germline V gene are SGHRS and YFSETQ. The CDR3 loop reads CASSLRTGATGELFF. For the CDR3, the DNA is TGCGCCAGCAGCCTACGGACAGGGGCGACCGGGGAGCTGTTTTTT.

In this sample, this clonotype turned up many times. The gene calls are TRBV20-1 and TRBJ2-1, with 8 bases fitting TRBD1. CDR1 DFQATT and CDR2 SNEGSKA come from the germline V gene (reference sequence). This CDR3 region has 15 residues. J gave up 7 bases and V 0 bases, and 8 bases lay outside the gene matches. The CDR3 loop reads CSARDRGQGGNEQFF. CDR3 nucleotide sequence: TGCAGTGCTAGAGATCGAGGACAGGGAGGAAATGAGCAGTTCTTC.

For this clonotype: No DNA is shown, since the ends of the CDR3 on it are uncertain; the CDR3 is the one TCRdb lists. The chain is built from TRBV5-6 and TRBJ1-1; the table's D call of TRBD1 was not tested on the DNA. Germline CDR1 and CDR2: SGHDT and YYEEEE. The CDR3 numbers 19 amino acids, ends counted. The CDR3: CASSFYICSARDDRDGAFF.

This clonotype was observed at least ten times. The chain has TRBV3-1 and TRBJ1-3; no definite D call. This CDR3 region has 14 residues. V gave up 4 bases and J gave up 6 bases, with 13 bases separating them. Germline V gene lookup returns CDR1 LGHDT and CDR2 YNNKEL (reference sequence). The CDR3 reads CASSPQWQANTIYF. CDR3 bases: TGTGCCAGCAGCCCCCAATGGCAGGCAAACACCATATATTTT.

This clonotype was seen repeatedly, ten times or more. The chain recombines TRBV18 with TRBJ2-1, with D tentatively TRBD2 (5 bases). Trimming shortened V by 3 bases and J by 6 bases, and 12 bases separated the two germline ends. The CDR3 has 14 amino acids. Germline values: CDR1 KGHSH, CDR2 LQKENI. For the CDR3, the DNA is TGTGCCAGCTCACCCGCGCTAACTAGCAATGAGCAGTTCTTC. This translates into CASSPALTSNEQFF.

Many counts were recorded for this clonotype. The rearrangement uses TRBV5-1 and TRBJ1-5; 9 bases are a match to TRBD1. Germline trimming cut 0 bases from V and 9 bases from J; bases unmatched to any gene: 10. Germline V lookup: CDR1 SGHRS, CDR2 YFSETQ. The CDR3 has 16 residues. For the CDR3, the DNA is TGCGCCAGCAGCTTGGGGCCGACAGGGGGAGGCGGGCCCCAGCATTTT. Translating gives CASSLGPTGGGGPQHF.